Listed below are T cell receptor beta chains from one sample, sequenced in a study of spatial heterogeneity in lung cancer. TCRdb reanalysed the 5' RACE reads using MiXCR and keeps one entry per CDR3 protein. The data hold more than 35,000 distinct CDR3 sequences, with around 5% observed a single time. Sequences were derived from PBMCs, sampled at surgery. These receptors came from a female donor with early-stage non-small cell lung cancer. Each CDR3 is given with its conserved first and last residue. The D gene is left open where the match is weak. Clone size is given for some rows only: seen once, a few or many times, or a class if the clone is expanded.

V,J,D,size,length,DNA,CDR3
TRBV3-1,TRBJ2-7,-,-,16,TGTGCCAGCAGCCATTGGCGGAACGGTCCGGCCTACGAGCAGTACTTC,CASSHWRNGPAYEQYF
TRBV6-5,TRBJ1-2,TRBD1,many,15,TGTGCCAGCGTTCCGCGGGCAGGGGGCCACTATGGCTACACCTTC,CASVPRAGGHYGYTF
TRBV5-1,TRBJ2-5,-,-,15,TGCGCCAGCAGCTTAGTCAACAGGGCTCAGGAGACCCAGTACTTC,CASSLVNRAQETQYF
TRBV6-2/TRBV6-3,TRBJ2-3,-,-,13,TGTGCCAGCACAGGAAAGCGCCCAGATACGCAGTATTTT,CASTGKRPDTQYF
TRBV12-3/TRBV12-4,TRBJ1-1,-,many,14,TGTGCCAGCAGACCCCCCCGAGGGGGCACTGAAGCTTTCTTT,CASRPPRGGTEAFF
TRBV7-9,TRBJ2-7,-,many,15,TGTGCCAGCAGCTTAGTCACAGGAGATTTCTACGAGCAGTACTTC,CASSLVTGDFYEQYF
TRBV7-7,TRBJ2-1,-,many,12,TGTGCCAGCAGCTTAACGACGTATGAGCAGTTCTTC,CASSLTTYEQFF
TRBV25-1,TRBJ2-7,-,few,14,TGTGCCAGCAGTGAATGGCTGGGGGACTACGAGCAGTACTTC,CASSEWLGDYEQYF
TRBV6-5,TRBJ2-7,TRBD1,few,15,TGTGCCAGCAGTTATAGTACAGGGGGCAGCTACGAGCAGTACTTC,CASSYSTGGSYEQYF
TRBV2,TRBJ2-3,TRBD2,few,17,TGTGCCAGCAGTGAGACGAACGTGGGATGGGGAGGGGATACGCAGTATTTT,CASSETNVGWGGDTQYF
TRBV7-3,TRBJ1-6,-,-,15,TGTGCCAGCAGCTTCTCCGGGACGGTGAATTCACCCCTCCACTTT,CASSFSGTVNSPLHF
TRBV6-5,TRBJ1-5,-,many,13,TGTGCCAGCAGTCTCAGAAGCAGGGGGCCCCAGCATTTT,CASSLRSRGPQHF
TRBV20-1,TRBJ1-1,TRBD1,many,13,TGCAGTGCGACGGGACAGGGGGACACTGAAGCTTTCTTT,CSATGQGDTEAFF
TRBV28,TRBJ1-1,TRBD1,many,13,TGTGCCAGCAAAGAGACAGGGCCCCCTGAAGCTTTCTTT,CASKETGPPEAFF
TRBV7-2,TRBJ2-5,TRBD2,-,15,TGTGCCAGCAGATTCGGGGGGGGCCTGAGGGAGACCCAGTACTTC,CASRFGGGLRETQYF
TRBV4-3,TRBJ2-1,TRBD2,many,17,TGCGCCAGCAGCCAAGGATTTAGCGGGGGGGATTACAATGAGCAGTTCTTC,CASSQGFSGGDYNEQFF
TRBV7-2,TRBJ1-6,TRBD1,few,17,TGTGCCAGCAGCCCCGGACAGGGAAACTCCTATAATTCACCCCTCCACTTT,CASSPGQGNSYNSPLHF
TRBV16,TRBJ1-1,-,few,14,TGTGCCAGCAGCCAATCGAGAGGGAACACTGAAGCTTTCTTT,CASSQSRGNTEAFF